What follows are 32 T cell receptor beta chains derived from one specimen sequenced in a study of T cell responses to AZD1222 COVID-19 vaccine. Profiled with immunoSEQ multiplex PCR; TCRdb holds only in-frame clones, not every one. The sample has more than 140,000 clones; approximately 89% are singletons. Specimen: peripheral blood, collected on day 0 of AZD1222 vaccination. The receptors were sampled from an adult in good health.

This rearrangement joins TRBV6-5 to TRBJ2-7, with D maybe TRBD2 (6 bases). CDR1 is MNHEY, CDR2 SVGAGI, per germline. The CDR3 is made up of 14 amino acids. Trimming left V 6 bases short and J 2 bases short, with 14 bases between. CDR3 region: CASRGLTVPYEQYF. CDR3 nucleotide sequence: TGTGCCAGCAGGGGACTGACGGTCCCCTACGAGCAGTACTTC.

This chain links TRBV19 with TRBJ2-7; 9 nucleotides agree with TRBD2. The V gene's germline CDR1 is LNHDA and CDR2 SQIVND (reference sequence). The CDR3 is 14 amino acids. With V trimmed by 7 bases and J by 7 bases, 11 bases remained unmatched. In nucleotides, the CDR3 is TGTGCCAGTACTCCGGGACTAGCTTCTCGGGAGCAGTACTTC. This translates into CASTPGLASREQYF. Variable domain in full (rest from reference TRBV19 and TRBJ2-7): DGGITQSPKYLFRKEGQNVTLSCEQNLNHDAMYWYRQDPGQGLRLIYYSQIVNDFQKGDIAEGYSVSREKKESFPLTVTSAQKNPTAFYLCASTPGLASREQYFGPGTRLTVT.

The chain uses TRBV28 and TRBJ2-7; weak D call: TRBD2 (6 bases). V shed 6 bases and J shed 7 bases, with 16 bases lying between them. CDR3 length equals 13 residues. From germline, CDR1 is MDHEN and CDR2 SYDVKM. CDR3 sequence (DNA): TGTGCCAGCAGGGGAACCCCTGGGGGGGAGCAGTACTTC. It codes for CASRGTPGGEQYF.

The chain carries TRBV19 and TRBJ1-1; TRBD1 matches 9 bases. V lost 5 bases, J lost 3 bases, and 4 bases stayed unmatched. The CDR3 length is 14 residues. Germline V gene sequence: CDR1 LNHDA, CDR2 SQIVND (reference sequence). The CDR3 reads CASSWGTGHTEAFF. The CDR3 nucleotides read TGTGCCAGTAGTTGGGGGACAGGGCACACTGAAGCTTTCTTT.

The CDR3 nucleotides are TGTGCCAGCAGATCTAAGAGACAGGGTTCCTACGAGCAGTACTTC. This encodes CASRSKRQGSYEQYF. V usage is TRBV13 and J usage is TRBJ2-7; 7 bases are shared with TRBD1. The CDR3 contains 15 residues. Trimming at V came to 6 bases and at J to 1 base, leaving 9 bases not matched to a gene. Germline CDR1 and CDR2: PRHDT and FYEKMQ (reference sequence).

The chain uses TRBV19 and TRBJ2-7; D is possibly TRBD2 (5 bases). V was trimmed by 6 bases and J by 7 bases, leaving 13 bases between them. This CDR3 region has 12 residues. The germline gives CDR1 LNHDA, CDR2 SQIVND (reference sequence). CDR3 sequence: CASSPLPGEQYF. CDR3 bases: TGTGCCAGTAGCCCGCTACCGGGGGAGCAGTACTTC.

The chain employs TRBV7-2 and TRBJ2-3; D perhaps matches TRBD2 (5 bases). Looked up from germline, CDR1 is SGHTA and CDR2 is FQGNSA. This CDR3 region has 14 residues. V was clipped by 5 bases and J by 4 bases, with 13 bases between them. CDR3 sequence: CASSRDTEADTQYF. As DNA, the CDR3 is TGTGCCAGCAGCCGTGACACGGAGGCAGATACGCAGTATTTT.

The rearrangement joins TRBV27 to TRBJ2-7; 9 bases agree with TRBD1. The CDR3 has 15 amino acids. J gave up 5 bases and V 4 bases, and 9 bases lay outside the gene matches. Germline values: CDR1 MNHEY, CDR2 SMNVEV (reference sequence). The CDR3 spells CASSSHGTGKHEQYF. The CDR3, as DNA: TGTGCCAGCAGTTCGCACGGGACAGGGAAGCACGAGCAGTACTTC.

J is TRBJ2-7 and V is TRBV7-2; the match to TRBD1 covers 10 bases. The CDR3 consists of 14 residues. Germline trimming cut 4 bases from V and 7 bases from J; bases unmatched to any gene: 7. Germline CDR1 SGHTA, CDR2 FQGNSA. Here the CDR3 reads CASSSRQGAKEQYF. The CDR3 bases are TGTGCCAGCAGCTCCCGACAGGGGGCAAAGGAGCAGTACTTC.

The J gene is TRBJ2-3, the V gene TRBV18, with D tentatively TRBD2 (5 bases). The CDR3 sequence is 16 residues long. V was cut by 3 bases and J by 2 bases, with 15 bases left in between. The germline CDR1 and CDR2 sequences are KGHSH and LQKENI. DNA for the CDR3: TGTGCCAGCTCACCGCCTGCCCGGGGATACACAGATACGCAGTATTTT. This sequence encodes CASSPPARGYTDTQYF. Based on the CDR3 plus reference TRBV18 and TRBJ2-3, the full variable domain is NAGVMQNPRHLVRRRGQEARLRCSPMKGHSHVYWYRQLPEEGLKFMVYLQKENIIDESGMPKERFSAEFPKEGPSILRIQQVVRGDSAAYFCASSPPARGYTDTQYFGPGTRLTVL.

The CDR3 loop is CASREQGLRGNQPQHF. The DNA for the CDR3 is TGTGCCAGCAGAGAACAGGGGCTTAGAGGCAATCAGCCCCAGCATTTT. This chain joins TRBV28 and TRBJ1-5; 7 bases fit TRBD1. The CDR3 covers 16 residues. The trim removed 6 bases at V and 2 bases at J, leaving 10 bases unmatched. Germline values: CDR1 MDHEN, CDR2 SYDVKM.

The CDR3 DNA reads TGTGCCAGCAGTGACCAGGGGCGCTATACGCAGTATTTT. Amino acids: CASSDQGRYTQYF. The gene calls are TRBV25-1 and TRBJ2-3; maybe TRBD1 (6 bases). The CDR3 loop spans 13 amino acids. Germline V gene sequence: CDR1 MGHDK, CDR2 SYGVNS. V was pared by 3 bases and J by 7 bases, with 11 bases between. The entire variable domain, with the rest obtained from reference TRBV25-1 and TRBJ2-3, is as follows: EADIYQTPRYLVIGTGKKITLECSQTMGHDKMYWYQQDPGMELHLIHYSYGVNSTEKGDLSSESTVSRIRTEHFPLTLESARPSHTSQYLCASSDQGRYTQYFGPGTRLTVL.

This rearrangement joins TRBV7-9 to TRBJ2-2; a possible D gene is TRBD1 (5 bases). Germline-derived CDR1 and CDR2 are SEHNR and FQNEAQ (reference sequence). CDR3 length: 14 residues. V lost 5 bases and J 4 bases, leaving 11 bases between the germline ends. This CDR3 is CASSTRQSTGELFF. CDR3 coding DNA: TGTGCCAGCAGCACACGACAGAGCACCGGGGAGCTGTTTTTT.

V and J are TRBV11-2 and TRBJ2-1; D may match TRBD1 or TRBD2 (5 bases each). CDR1 is SGHAT, CDR2 FQNNGV, per germline. CDR3 length equals 16 residues. The V and J ends lost 0 bases and 8 bases respectively, with 17 bases between them. In nucleotides, the CDR3 is TGTGCCAGCAGCTTAGATAAAGGTTCGAGGGGACATGAGCAGTTCTTC. This translates into CASSLDKGSRGHEQFF.

This chain joins TRBV28 and TRBJ1-5; unclear D gene. The CDR3 loop spans 14 amino acids. Germline V gene data show CDR1 as MDHEN and CDR2 as SYDVKM. The ends were cut back, 10 bases at V and 3 bases at J, with 16 bases in the middle. The CDR3 sequence: CAITPDKFNQPQHF. The CDR3 region has the DNA TGTGCCATAACCCCCGACAAATTCAATCAGCCCCAGCATTTT.

Concerning this clone: At one end the junction does not follow the germline gene, possibly because of a read error. V gene TRBV6-2 or TRBV6-3 combines with J gene TRBJ2-1, with 10 nucleotides matching TRBD2. Germline assignment: CDR1 MNHEY and CDR2 SVGEGT. CDR3 length: 16 residues. CDR3 sequence (DNA): TGTGCCAGCAGTTATCTCGGACTAGCGGCGAACAAAGAGCAGTTCTTC. Protein: CASSYLGLAANKEQFF.

The V call is TRBV6-5, the J call TRBJ1-5; 9 nucleotides match TRBD1. The CDR3 is made up of 15 amino acids. Losses at the gene ends were 6 bases for V and 6 bases for J; bases not matched to a gene: 9. Germline assignment: CDR1 MNHEY and CDR2 SVGAGI. The CDR3 is CASSLGQGGRQPQHF. Written as DNA, the CDR3 is TGTGCCAGCAGCTTGGGACAGGGAGGACGTCAGCCCCAGCATTTT.

This rearrangement joins TRBV6-5 to TRBJ2-7; TRBD1 might be the D (6 bases). CDR1 and CDR2 from the germline V gene are MNHEY and SVGAGI. Trimming removed 6 bases from V and 0 bases from J, with 12 bases in between. This CDR3 comprises 14 residues. CDR3 in amino acids: CASSRGQSSYEQYF. In DNA, the CDR3 is TGTGCCAGCAGCCGAGGACAGAGCTCCTACGAGCAGTACTTC.

The chain joins TRBV6-5 to TRBJ2-7; 9 bases match TRBD1. The trim removed 5 bases at V and 5 bases at J, leaving 7 bases unmatched. The CDR3 covers 14 residues. Germline V lookup: CDR1 MNHEY, CDR2 SVGAGI. This chain's CDR3 is CASSPGTGIHEQYF. The CDR3 bases are TGTGCCAGCAGTCCCGGGACAGGGATCCACGAGCAGTACTTC.

The chain links TRBV28 to TRBJ1-6, with 8 positions matching TRBD1. J lost 10 bases, V lost 8 bases, and 10 bases had no gene match. The CDR3 is 14 amino acids. CDR1 is MDHEN and CDR2 is SYDVKM in the germline V gene. In DNA, the CDR3 is TGTGCCAGCTACGGGGCAGGGGGCAAATCACCCCTCCACTTT. Its protein product is CASYGAGGKSPLHF.

The table lists this clone with a count of one. The chain joins TRBV7-2 to TRBJ2-7; 8 bases match TRBD1. The V segment lost 1 base and the J segment 3 bases; nucleotides outside the gene matches: 5. The CDR3 extends over 15 amino acids. Per germline, CDR1 SGHTA and CDR2 FQGNSA. CDR3: CASSLERTGNYEQYF. The CDR3 DNA follows: TGTGCCAGCAGCTTAGAAAGGACAGGGAACTACGAGCAGTACTTC.

The chain joins TRBV3-1 (or the pseudogene TRBV3-2) to TRBJ2-6, with D hard to call. The CDR3 covers 23 residues. The germline gives CDR1 LGHDT, CDR2 YNNKEL (reference sequence). With 0 bases removed from V and 0 bases from J, the gap between germline ends came to 27 bases. CDR3 residues: CASSQDSSFYAAHPFSGANVLTF. The CDR3, as DNA: TGTGCCAGCAGCCAAGATTCATCCTTTTACGCCGCCCACCCATTCTCTGGGGCCAACGTCCTGACTTTC.

The chain links TRBV2 to TRBJ2-3, with D perhaps TRBD1 or TRBD2 (5 bases each). With 6 bases removed from V and 3 bases from J, the gap between germline ends came to 16 bases. In germline, CDR1 is SNHLY, CDR2 FYNNEI. This CDR3 is 15 amino acids long. DNA of the CDR3: TGTGCCAGCAGGACCCGAGAGGGGCGGACAGATACGCAGTATTTT. Its protein is CASRTREGRTDTQYF.

The V gene is TRBV7-2, the J gene TRBJ1-5, with D possibly TRBD1 on 6 matching bases. Trimming took off 5 bases at V and 0 bases at J, with 14 bases between the two ends. Germline V gene lookup returns CDR1 SGHTA and CDR2 FQGNSA. CDR3 length equals 16 residues. As DNA, the CDR3 is TGTGCCAGCAGCGCAGGGGACAACTATAGCAATCAGCCCCAGCATTTT. Translation: CASSAGDNYSNQPQHF.

The chain links TRBV2 to TRBJ2-7; the D call may be TRBD1 or TRBD2 (5 bases each). The CDR3 is 14 residues long. The germline V and J ends were trimmed by 1 base and 13 bases, with 20 bases remaining between them. CDR1 and CDR2 from the germline V gene are SNHLY and FYNNEI. DNA for the CDR3: TGTGCCAGCAGTGAAGGGGACCGACTCCTACGTCCCTACTTC. This sequence encodes CASSEGDRLLRPYF.

The count of this clone is one. The chain combines TRBV11-1 with TRBJ2-2; perhaps TRBD2 as D (5 bases). V was shortened by 5 bases and J by 3 bases, with 16 bases between the two germline ends. Germline-derived CDR1 and CDR2 are SGHAT and FQDESV (reference sequence). CDR3 length: 16 amino acids. CDR3 nucleotide sequence: TGTGCCAGCAGCCCGGACCCGGGATCTTACACCGGGGAGCTGTTTTTT. The encoded protein is CASSPDPGSYTGELFF.

This clone was found once. This chain joins TRBV5-1 and TRBJ2-1; TRBD2 aligns across 9 bases. This CDR3 has 16 amino acids. CDR1 SGHRS and CDR2 YFSETQ come from the germline V gene. With 0 bases clipped from V and 7 bases from J, the junction kept 8 bases outside the gene matches. The CDR3: CASSLGWREGRNEQFF. The CDR3 coding sequence is TGCGCCAGCAGCTTGGGGTGGCGGGAGGGCCGAAATGAGCAGTTCTTC.

V and J are TRBV18 and TRBJ2-1; 8 bases match TRBD1. Germline CDR1 is KGHSH and CDR2 is LQKENI. V lost 3 bases to trimming and J lost 0 bases; unmatched junction nucleotides: 7. This CDR3 contains 17 residues. CDR3 protein: CASSPRQGSSSYNEQFF. CDR3 DNA sequence: TGTGCCAGCTCACCCCGACAGGGGTCAAGCTCCTACAATGAGCAGTTCTTC.

The chain combines TRBV29-1 with TRBJ2-1; 11 nucleotides agree with TRBD2. From germline, CDR1 is SQVTM and CDR2 ANQGSEA. The V gene end was trimmed by 7 bases and the J gene end by 0 bases; junction bases not matched to a gene: 11. This CDR3 has 17 amino acids. CDR3 sequence reads: CSALGTSGSSSYNEQFF. The CDR3 nucleotides are TGCAGCGCCCTCGGGACTAGCGGTTCCAGCTCCTACAATGAGCAGTTCTTC.

The chain recombines TRBV6-5 with TRBJ2-7; 10 bases fit TRBD2. V trimming: 4 bases; J trimming: 3 bases; junction bases outside the gene matches: 6. Germline CDR1 and CDR2: MNHEY and SVGAGI. The CDR3 contains 15 residues. The chain's CDR3 is CASSSPSGRGYEQYF. Written as DNA, the CDR3 is TGTGCCAGCAGTTCCCCCAGCGGGAGGGGCTACGAGCAGTACTTC.

The genes are TRBV7-9 and TRBJ1-4; D remains unclear. Per germline, CDR1 SEHNR and CDR2 FQNEAQ (reference sequence). CDR3 size: 15 residues. Trimming took 1 base from V and 3 from J, leaving 9 bases between them. CDR3 sequence (DNA): TGTGCCAGCAGCTTAGGGAGAGCCGCTAATGAAAAACTGTTTTTT. It codes for CASSLGRAANEKLFF.

The chain carries TRBV5-5 and TRBJ2-7; 8 bases line up with TRBD2. The CDR3 length is 14 residues. Germline V gene data show CDR1 as SGHKS and CDR2 as YYEKEE (reference sequence). Trimming removed 2 bases from V and 2 bases from J; junction bases left unmatched: 3. DNA for the CDR3: TGTGCCAGCAGCTTAACCGGGAGGGCCTACGAGCAGTACTTC. It is translated as CASSLTGRAYEQYF.